A few counts support the clone carrying this T cell receptor (beta chain). Its antigen is undetermined. The TCR library protocol was used to attach unique molecular identifiers. These identifiers were attached to individual cDNA molecules. TCRdb re-derived calls from the 5' RACE reads in MiXCR, one entry per CDR3 protein. The repertoire holds 80,000 to 95,000 distinct CDR3 sequences, with 15% to 20% as singletons. The record originates from a study of early T cells in non-severe SARS-CoV-2 infection. Across the whole study: Sequencing was performed on bulk RNA from unsorted whole blood, leaving chains unpaired.

Germline V gene lookup returns CDR1 LGHNA and CDR2 YSLEER. V was trimmed by 0 bases and J by 0 bases, leaving 9 bases between them. CDR3 size: 15 residues. Broader study findings: A preference for anti-spike CD8 responses marked VDJdb matching, which missed private and CD4 specificities.

The sequence was obtained from an adult who was a healthcare worker with PCR-confirmed SARS-CoV-2 infection or an uninfected control (not recorded which). V usage is TRBV4-3 and J usage is TRBJ2-7; no definite D call. Sample: whole blood, taken at baseline. The CDR3 protein is CASSQDPLNSYEQYF. The CDR3 DNA reads as TGCGCCAGCAGCCAAGATCCGCTTAACTCCTACGAGCAGTACTTC.